This TCR beta chain was sequenced during a study of identical twins. Overall study results and limits: Monozygotic twins shared more out-of-frame TCR alpha than recombination models predicted. Out-of-frame alpha sequences common to twins exhibited an excess of low generation probability.

This clonotype was counted ten times or more. Its target is unknown. TCRdb recomputed calls from the 5' RACE reads with MiXCR, one row per CDR3 protein. This sample yields hundreds of thousands of distinct CDR3 sequences, of which over 8% are seen a single time; about 5% belongs to the top ten. Sample: memory (CD45RO+) T cells sorted from blood. This TCR was recovered from a young woman in good health.

CDR3 sequence (DNA): TGTGCCAGCAGCTCAGGACAGGGCTACACTGAAGCTTTCTTT. Residues: CASSSGQGYTEAFF. The V and J genes are TRBV7-6 and TRBJ1-1, with 8 bases matching TRBD1. The V gene's germline CDR1 is SGHVS and CDR2 FNYEAQ. The CDR3 spans 14 residues. V gave up 4 bases and J gave up 3 bases; unmatched junction bases: 4. Full variable domain (rest looked up from reference TRBV7-6 and TRBJ1-1): GAGVSQSPRYKVTKRGQDVALRCDPISGHVSLYWYRQALGQGPEFLTYFNYEAQQDKSGLPNDRFSAERPEGSISTLTIQRTEQRDSAMYRCASSSGQGYTEAFFGQGTRLTVV.